One sample yielded the 27 T cell receptor beta chains listed below, sequenced in a study of CD8 T cells in ankylosing spondylitis. TCRdb analysed the 5' RACE reads with MiXCR anew, one entry per CDR3 protein. The sample consists of 200,000 to 300,000 distinct CDR3 sequences, about 10% of them appearing once. Sequenced input: blood, either unsorted or a sorted T cell fraction (not recorded which). These TCRs come from a male donor with ankylosing spondylitis or in good health (not recorded which).

This clonotype was detected many times. The chain links TRBV15 to TRBJ2-1; D not certain. The V gene's germline CDR1 is LNHNV and CDR2 YYDKDF (reference sequence). Trimming pared 1 base from V and 0 bases from J, leaving 10 bases between. CDR3 length equals 16 residues. CDR3 DNA sequence: TGTGCCACCAGCAGAGTTGGCCGGAGCTCCTACAATGAGCAGTTCTTC. This codes for CATSRVGRSSYNEQFF. Full variable domain (missing parts from reference TRBV15 and TRBJ2-1): DAMVIQNPRYQVTQFGKPVTLSCSQTLNHNVMYWYQQKSSQAPKLLFHYYDKDFNNEADTPDNFQSRRPNTSFCFLDIRSPGLGDTAMYLCATSRVGRSSYNEQFFGPGTRLTVL.

This clonotype has just a few counts. This rearrangement joins TRBV6-1 to TRBJ2-1; 9 bases fit TRBD2. CDR1 MNHNS and CDR2 SASEGT come from the germline V gene. V dropped 8 bases and J dropped 4; count of bases not matched to a gene: 3. The CDR3 has 13 residues. This CDR3 reads CASLAGSYNEQFF. The CDR3 bases are TGTGCCAGCCTAGCGGGAAGTTACAATGAGCAGTTCTTC.

At least ten counts were recorded for this clonotype. V gene TRBV10-3 combines with J gene TRBJ2-1, with TRBD2 identical over 15 bases. The CDR3 consists of 18 residues. The V and J ends lost 0 bases and 7 bases, in that order; junction bases with no gene match: 7. Germline lookup yields CDR1 ENHRY and CDR2 SYGVKD. CDR3 sequence reads: CAISESVWTSGGVNEQFF. The CDR3 coding sequence is TGTGCCATCAGTGAGTCGGTCTGGACTAGCGGGGGGGTAAATGAGCAGTTCTTC.

This chain connects TRBV7-9 to TRBJ1-2, with D unclear. The CDR3 runs to 12 residues. Trimming pared 1 base from V and 6 bases from J, leaving 6 bases between. Germline V gene sequence: CDR1 SEHNR, CDR2 FQNEAQ (reference sequence). The CDR3 here is CASSLGLNGYTF. In DNA form, the CDR3 reads TGTGCCAGCAGCTTAGGGCTGAATGGCTACACCTTC.

This clonotype was observed at least ten times. The gene calls are TRBV9 and TRBJ1-3, with 8 bases identical to TRBD1. V lost 2 bases and J lost 0; bases outside the gene matches: 4. The CDR3 spans 16 residues. The germline gives CDR1 SGDLS, CDR2 YYNGEE. CDR3 coding DNA: TGTGCCAGCAGCGTTGACAGGGGATTCTCTGGAAACACCATATATTTT. This encodes CASSVDRGFSGNTIYF. The full variable domain, in which reference TRBV9 and TRBJ1-3 provide the parts outside the CDR3, is DSGVTQTPKHLITATGQRVTLRCSPRSGDLSVYWYQQSLDQGLQFLIQYYNGEERAKGNILERFSAQQFPDLHSELNLSSLELGDSALYFCASSVDRGFSGNTIYFGEGSWLTVV.

The sample holds a few counts of this clonotype. The chain links TRBV10-3 to TRBJ2-3; D gene ambiguous. The V and J ends lost 10 bases and 4 bases respectively, with 9 bases between them. This CDR3 spans 11 amino acids. Germline CDR1 reads ENHRY; CDR2 reads SYGVKD. The CDR3: CATDAADTQYF. The CDR3 DNA sequence: TGTGCCACCGACGCGGCAGATACGCAGTATTTT.

Many counts were recorded for this clonotype. This chain connects TRBV5-1 to TRBJ2-7, with a weak D call TRBD1 (5 bases). CDR1 and CDR2 (germline): SGHRS, YFSETQ. The ends were cut back, 2 bases at V and 0 bases at J, with 15 bases in the middle. The length of the CDR3 is 16 residues. The CDR3 bases are TGCGCCAGCAGCTTTCGTCCCAGGGCTAGCTCCTACGAGCAGTACTTC. This translates into CASSFRPRASSYEQYF.

This clonotype was observed at least ten times. The V and J genes are TRBV20-1 and TRBJ2-5; the match to TRBD2 covers 15 bases. This CDR3 contains 14 residues. The V gene's germline CDR1 is DFQATT and CDR2 SNEGSKA (reference sequence). Germline trimming cut 5 bases from V and 2 bases from J; bases unmatched to any gene: 0. The DNA of the CDR3 is TGCAGTGCTGGGACTAGCGGGGGGCAAGAGACCCAGTACTTC. This gives the protein CSAGTSGGQETQYF.

The rearrangement joins TRBV7-6 to TRBJ2-7; 7 nucleotides align to TRBD2. The CDR3 sequence is 16 residues long. The V gene's germline CDR1 is SGHVS and CDR2 FNYEAQ. J was trimmed by 9 bases and V by 1 base; bases with no gene match: 15. CDR3 in DNA: TGTGCCAGCAGCTTAGTCGAGAGTAGCGGGCCTACGGGGCAGTACTTC. Translation: CASSLVESSGPTGQYF.

The V gene is TRBV10-3, the J gene TRBJ2-1; no firm D call. From germline, CDR1 is ENHRY and CDR2 SYGVKD. The CDR3 consists of 13 residues. The V end was cut by 0 bases, the J end by 2 bases, with 2 bases between. The CDR3 DNA sequence: TGTGCCATCAGTGAGTCAGCCTACAATGAGCAGTTCTTC. Amino acids: CAISESAYNEQFF.

This clonotype was seen more than once but under ten times. This sequence joins TRBV18 and TRBJ2-7, with 7 bases matching TRBD2. This CDR3 is 14 amino acids long. Per germline, CDR1 KGHSH and CDR2 LQKENI. Trimming cost V 5 bases and J 2 bases; bases outside gene matches: 6. The DNA of the CDR3 is TGTGCCAGCTCAAAGTCTAGCGGAACCTACGAGCAGTACTTC. It specifies CASSKSSGTYEQYF.

The chain employs TRBV7-9 and TRBJ2-3, with 8 bases that match TRBD2. This CDR3 contains 15 residues. Trimming took 5 bases from V and 3 from J; bases not matched to a gene: 7. Germline V gene lookup returns CDR1 SEHNR and CDR2 FQNEAQ (reference sequence). CDR3: CASSTTSGLTDTQYF. As DNA, the CDR3 is TGTGCCAGCAGCACTACTAGCGGATTGACAGATACGCAGTATTTT.

This clonotype has only a few counts. In DNA, the CDR3 is TGTGCCTGGAGTGGTCGGACAGGCAAAAACGAGCAGTACTTC. It yields the protein CAWSGRTGKNEQYF. The genes are TRBV30 and TRBJ2-7, with 7 bases fitting TRBD1. The CDR3 totals 14 residues. Germline V lookup: CDR1 GTSNPN, CDR2 SVGIG (reference sequence). Trimming removed 1 base from V and 5 bases from J; junction bases left unmatched: 8.

The table lists this clonotype with many counts. J is TRBJ2-5 and V is TRBV5-1; no definite D call. CDR1 is SGHRS, CDR2 YFSETQ, per germline. The CDR3 is 14 amino acids. V was trimmed by 1 base and J by 3 bases, leaving 10 bases between them. CDR3 coding DNA: TGCGCCAGCAGCTTGCTCCTCATGAAAGAGACCCAGTACTTC. Protein: CASSLLLMKETQYF.

This sequence joins TRBV7-2 and TRBJ2-7, with 8 bases lining up with TRBD2. The CDR3 contains 14 residues. V lost 3 bases to trimming and J lost 6 bases; unmatched junction nucleotides: 7. Per germline, CDR1 SGHTA and CDR2 FQGNSA. The CDR3 DNA sequence: TGTGCCAGCAGCTTCTTCGGGAGGGCCATCGAGCAGTACTTC. Translation: CASSFFGRAIEQYF.

This clonotype was counted ten times or more. The chain couples TRBV12-3 or TRBV12-4 to TRBJ2-7, with a tentative D call TRBD1 (5 bases). The V end lost 1 base, the J end lost 4 bases, and 11 bases lay between the germline ends. The CDR3 consists of 14 residues. This chain's CDR3 is CASSLGGHLYEQYF. The CDR3 DNA sequence: TGTGCCAGCAGTTTAGGAGGACATCTGTACGAGCAGTACTTC.

This clonotype was observed many times. The chain recombines TRBV2 with TRBJ2-7, with D possibly TRBD1 on 5 matching bases. The germline V and J ends were trimmed by 1 base and 6 bases, with 10 bases remaining between them. Germline CDR1 SNHLY, CDR2 FYNNEI. The CDR3 is 13 amino acids. The CDR3 bases are TGTGCCAGCAGTGAAGGGCAGGGTGGCGAGCAGTACTTC. This gives the protein CASSEGQGGEQYF.

This clonotype was observed at least ten times. J is TRBJ2-5 and V is TRBV27, with unresolved D. CDR3 size: 13 residues. CDR1 MNHEY and CDR2 SMNVEV come from the germline V gene (reference sequence). Trimming stripped 0 bases from V and 5 bases from J, with 7 bases between. The CDR3 region is CASSLSGWETQYF. CDR3 DNA sequence: TGTGCCAGCAGTTTATCGGGTTGGGAGACCCAGTACTTC.

The sample holds a few counts of this clonotype. The genes are TRBV15 and TRBJ2-7; a weak D match, TRBD1 (5 bases). Germline V gives CDR1 LNHNV, CDR2 YYDKDF (reference sequence). V was cut by 0 bases and J by 4 bases, with 7 bases left in between. The CDR3 runs to 13 residues. The CDR3 DNA is TGTGCCACCAGCAGAGATGCAGGGTACGAGCAGTACTTC. Amino acids: CATSRDAGYEQYF.

In its sample, this clonotype was seen many times. The V and J genes are TRBV12-3 or TRBV12-4 and TRBJ2-7; tentative D call: TRBD1 (5 bases). CDR3 length: 14 residues. V shed 5 bases and J shed 5 bases, with 16 bases lying between them. The CDR3 reads CASSPGQYRNEQYF. The CDR3 nucleotides read TGTGCCAGCAGTCCAGGGCAGTATAGGAACGAGCAGTACTTC.

This clonotype was picked up many times. The chain uses TRBV6-1 and TRBJ1-5; D ambiguous. Germline V gives CDR1 MNHNS, CDR2 SASEGT. This CDR3 region has 18 residues. V was trimmed by 4 bases and J by 5 bases, leaving 24 bases between them. CDR3 loop: CASSGRTLLKLVDQPQHF. The CDR3, as DNA: TGTGCCAGCAGTGGGCGGACTTTGCTTAAGTTAGTAGATCAGCCCCAGCATTTT.

This clonotype was picked up many times. V is TRBV6-1 and J is TRBJ2-6; the D is unclear. CDR3 length equals 15 residues. Germline CDR1 and CDR2: MNHNS and SASEGT. V lost 4 bases and J 0 bases, leaving 7 bases between the germline ends. This CDR3 is CASSGGFSGANVLTF. Here the CDR3 DNA reads TGTGCCAGCAGTGGTGGGTTCTCTGGGGCCAACGTCCTGACTTTC.

This clonotype was detected only a few times. The V gene is TRBV7-2, the J gene TRBJ2-1; TRBD1 might be the D (6 bases). This CDR3 comprises 13 residues. V lost 5 bases and J 10 bases, leaving 15 bases between the germline ends. Germline V gene lookup returns CDR1 SGHTA and CDR2 FQGNSA. The CDR3 region has the DNA TGTGCCAGCAGCCTCCCCCGGGACATAGAGCAGTTCTTC. Protein product: CASSLPRDIEQFF.

This clonotype was found many times. The genes are TRBV15 and TRBJ1-1; D remains ambiguous. Germline lookup yields CDR1 LNHNV and CDR2 YYDKDF (reference sequence). CDR3 length equals 14 residues. V gave up 6 bases and J gave up 4 bases, with 15 bases separating them. The CDR3, as DNA: TGTGCCACCAGGGTACAGAGTGAGGGCACTGAAGCTTTCTTT. Residues: CATRVQSEGTEAFF. The full variable domain, with the rest looked up from reference TRBV15 and TRBJ1-1, is DAMVIQNPRYQVTQFGKPVTLSCSQTLNHNVMYWYQQKSSQAPKLLFHYYDKDFNNEADTPDNFQSRRPNTSFCFLDIRSPGLGDTAMYLCATRVQSEGTEAFFGQGTRLTVV.

This chain joins TRBV7-9 and TRBJ2-3; 7 bases line up with TRBD2. J was trimmed by 4 bases and V by 1 base; bases with no gene match: 11. The CDR3 extends over 17 amino acids. Germline lookup yields CDR1 SEHNR and CDR2 FQNEAQ (reference sequence). CDR3 loop: CASSLDQAGPWPDTQYF. CDR3 nucleotide sequence: TGTGCCAGCAGCTTAGACCAAGCGGGGCCCTGGCCAGATACGCAGTATTTT.

This clonotype was seen many times. This rearrangement joins TRBV20-1 to TRBJ1-1, with 8 bases lining up with TRBD1. V was clipped by 1 base and J by 1 base; unmatched bases: 5. This CDR3 has 15 residues. CDR1 DFQATT and CDR2 SNEGSKA come from the germline V gene (reference sequence). CDR3 sequence reads: CSARGWTGRNTEAFF. The CDR3 nucleotides are TGCAGTGCTAGAGGTTGGACAGGGCGGAACACTGAAGCTTTCTTT.

In this sample, this clonotype turned up many times. The chain couples TRBV25-1 to TRBJ2-7; D is perhaps TRBD2 (5 bases). The length of the CDR3 is 15 residues. Trimming removed 8 bases at V and 2 bases at J, with 19 bases between. The germline CDR1 and CDR2 sequences are MGHDK and SYGVNS. CDR3 coding DNA: TGTGCCAGCGGAAACGATGGACGAGGGCCCTACGAGCAGTACTTC. Translating gives CASGNDGRGPYEQYF.